The clone carrying this T cell receptor (beta chain) was recorded many times. Antigen specificity is unknown. CDR3 length equals 14 residues. Trimming removed 1 base at V and 6 bases at J, with 10 bases between. Germline-derived CDR1 and CDR2 are SGHTA and FQGNSA. This record comes from a study of response to subunit inactivated influenza vaccine. Study conclusions and caveats: Authors suggested that a seasonal influenza vaccination recruits few new T cells each time.

One entry per CDR3 protein results from TCRdb running MiXCR on the RT-PCR reads. The sample has hundreds of thousands of distinct CDR3 sequences; about 15% are singletons. This TCR came from a man aged 45-65 years who received an inactivated influenza vaccine. This chain connects TRBV7-2 to TRBJ1-5; no firm D call. Source: PBMCs from blood, taken 14 to 15 days before vaccination. This chain's CDR3 is CASSLGVVSQPQHF. Here the CDR3 DNA reads TGTGCCAGCAGCTTAGGAGTCGTTAGTCAGCCCCAGCATTTT.